This TCR beta chain was captured in a study of T cell responses to AZD1222 COVID-19 vaccine. Study conclusions and caveats: In all cases, repertoires were sampled only after the peak T cell response. The sample set comprised mostly white British donors with more females, and clonal diversity was possibly underestimated. Nearly half of spike-specific TCRs reportedly target variant regions that are unmutated in the B.1.351 and B.1.1.7 variants.

V lost 6 bases and J lost 7; bases outside the gene matches: 11. Germline V CDR1 and CDR2: MNHGY, SVAAGI. The CDR3 loop spans 15 amino acids. About this clone itself: Antigen specificity is unknown.

Sequenced by immunoSEQ multiplex PCR; TCRdb stores in-frame clones only, minus some. The sample consists of approximately 200,000 clones, approximately 94% of them appearing once. The starting material was peripheral blood, obtained on day 0 of AZD1222 vaccination. The clonotype was recovered from an adult in good health. The chain recombines TRBV6-9 with TRBJ1-2, with TRBD1 matching over 10 bases. The CDR3 DNA reads as TGTGCCAGCAGCCAAACAGACAGGGGGCAAGTTGGCTACACCTTC. This sequence encodes CASSQTDRGQVGYTF.